At least ten counts were recorded for the clone carrying this T cell receptor beta chain. Its antigen is undetermined. The CDR3 covers 13 residues. The V gene's germline CDR1 is SGHVS and CDR2 FNYEAQ. The V and J ends lost 2 bases and 6 bases, in that order; junction bases with no gene match: 2. Individual cDNA molecules each received unique molecular identifiers attached to them. TCRdb processed the 5' RACE reads anew with MiXCR; each CDR3 protein has one entry. In the table there are tens of thousands of distinct CDR3 sequences, less than 8.5% of which are singletons. The data were obtained in a study of early T cells in non-severe SARS-CoV-2 infection. Across the study: Sequencing of unsorted whole blood was done on bulk RNA, leaving chains unpaired.

Study findings and constraints: Anti-spike CD8 specificities were favored by VDJdb matching, whose results missed private and CD4 specificities.

This TCR derives from an adult who was a healthcare worker with PCR-confirmed SARS-CoV-2 infection or an uninfected control (not recorded which). Sequencing was done on a sample of whole blood. This chain links TRBV7-6 with TRBJ2-5, with 8 positions matching TRBD2. The chain's CDR3 is CASSLREGQTQYF. CDR3 DNA: TGTGCCAGCAGCTTACGGGAGGGCCAGACCCAGTACTTC.